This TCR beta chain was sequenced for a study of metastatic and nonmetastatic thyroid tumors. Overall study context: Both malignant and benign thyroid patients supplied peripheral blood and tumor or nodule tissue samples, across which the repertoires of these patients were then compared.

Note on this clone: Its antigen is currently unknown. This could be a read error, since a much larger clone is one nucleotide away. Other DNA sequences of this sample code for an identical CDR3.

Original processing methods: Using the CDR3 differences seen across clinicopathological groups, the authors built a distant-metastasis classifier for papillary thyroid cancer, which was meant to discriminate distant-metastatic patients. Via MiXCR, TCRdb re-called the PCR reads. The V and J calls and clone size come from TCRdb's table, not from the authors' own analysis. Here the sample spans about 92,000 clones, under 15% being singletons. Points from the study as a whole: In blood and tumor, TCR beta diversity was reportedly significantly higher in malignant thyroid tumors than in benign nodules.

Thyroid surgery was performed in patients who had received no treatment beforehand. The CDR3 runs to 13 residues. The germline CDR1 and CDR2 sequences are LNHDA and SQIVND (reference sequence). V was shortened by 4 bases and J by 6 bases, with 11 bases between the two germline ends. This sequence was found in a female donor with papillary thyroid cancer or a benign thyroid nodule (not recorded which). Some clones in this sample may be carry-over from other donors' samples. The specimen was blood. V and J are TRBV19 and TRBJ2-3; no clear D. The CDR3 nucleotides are TGTGCCAGTAGTAAGGATTTCGGGGATACGCAGTATTTT. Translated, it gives CASSKDFGDTQYF.